This entry concerns a single T cell receptor beta chain. The germline V gene encodes CDR1 LNHNV and CDR2 YYDKDF (reference sequence). V lost 0 bases and J lost 3; bases outside the gene matches: 2. CDR3 length: 15 amino acids. Each patient experienced a relapse that followed autologous stem cell transplantation, and brentuximab vedotin exposure varied. Researchers report purifying CD4+ T cells from thawed PBMCs by magnetic negative selection. This sample is drawn from a study of PD-1 blockade in classical Hodgkin lymphoma. TCRdb keeps only in-frame clones here, not all; method: immunoSEQ multiplex PCR. Of around 17,000 clones in the sample, over 80% were seen once.

The source of this sequence is a human donor with classical Hodgkin lymphoma. The genes are TRBV15 and TRBJ1-3, with 7 nucleotides matching TRBD1. The material sequenced was CD4+ T cells from blood, taken at baseline. This CDR3 reads CATSREDRDGNTIYF. DNA for the CDR3: TGTGCCACCAGCAGAGAAGACAGGGATGGAAACACCATATATTTT.